These 5 T cell receptor beta chains were all obtained from the same sample, sequenced in a study of blood T cell repertoires in COVID-19. TCRdb's copy holds only in-frame clones and misses some; the assay was immunoSEQ multiplex PCR. The sample holds some 200,000 clones, approximately 89% seen once. Sequences were obtained from PBMCs or T cells enriched from blood (not recorded which). The receptors derive from a woman aged 18-29 years who had recovered from COVID-19.

The V call is TRBV13, the J call TRBJ2-1, with TRBD2 matching 11 bases. Germline CDR1 and CDR2: PRHDT and FYEKMQ (reference sequence). The CDR3 is made up of 17 amino acids. With 4 bases clipped from V and 6 bases from J, the junction kept 11 bases outside the gene matches. The CDR3 is CASSSLKLAGGFNEQFF. DNA of the CDR3: TGTGCCAGCAGCTCACTCAAGCTAGCGGGAGGCTTCAATGAGCAGTTCTTC.

The chain links TRBV4-1 to TRBJ1-1; TRBD1 matches 8 bases. This CDR3 region has 15 residues. The germline V gene encodes CDR1 MGHRA and CDR2 YSYEKL. Losses at the gene ends were 1 base for V and 8 bases for J; bases not matched to a gene: 9. This chain's CDR3 is CASSQVHSDRGEAFF. As DNA, the CDR3 is TGCGCCAGCAGCCAAGTCCATAGTGACAGGGGAGAAGCTTTCTTT.

The chain joins TRBV10-3 to TRBJ2-7; 12 bases are a match to TRBD2. The CDR3 covers 16 residues. The J segment lost 1 base and the V segment lost 8 bases, leaving 9 bases of the junction unmatched. Per the germline V gene, CDR1 is ENHRY and CDR2 is SYGVKD. The CDR3 region is CAIQATSGSRSYEQYF. For the CDR3, the DNA is TGTGCCATCCAGGCGACTAGCGGGAGCAGGTCCTACGAGCAGTACTTC.

CDR3 in amino acids: CASNNRGNEQYF. Here the CDR3 DNA reads TGTGCCAGCAACAACCGGGGTAACGAGCAGTACTTC. The rearrangement joins TRBV6-5 to TRBJ2-7; weak D call: TRBD2 (5 bases). CDR3 length: 12 amino acids. V shed 7 bases and J shed 5 bases, with 12 bases lying between them. Germline CDR1 reads MNHEY; CDR2 reads SVGAGI.

The chain joins TRBV5-8 to TRBJ1-5, with D possibly matching TRBD1 (5 bases). This CDR3 spans 14 amino acids. CDR1 is SGHTS, CDR2 YDEGEE, per germline. V was pared by 4 bases and J by 7 bases, with 15 bases between. This CDR3 reads CASSQRGGGQPQHF. The CDR3 DNA follows: TGTGCCAGCAGCCAACGCGGGGGGGGGCAGCCCCAGCATTTT.